Following are 26 T cell receptor beta chains from one sample sequenced in a study of T cell repertoires in cytomegalovirus infection. Antigens of these TCRs are unknown. TCRdb analysed the reads with MiXCR anew, one entry per CDR3 protein. The data contain under 850,000 distinct CDR3 sequences, roughly 36% of them singletons. The source material was cultured PBMCs, sampled from culture after CMV antigen stimulation. The source of these receptors is a human donor in good health (CMV status not recorded). Some clones in this sample may be carry-over from other donors' samples.

This chain connects TRBV12-3 or TRBV12-4 to TRBJ2-5; weak D call: TRBD2 (7 bases). V lost 11 bases and J lost 3, with 28 bases in between. This CDR3 has 17 residues. CDR3 in amino acids: CAPKTAEGVAGKETQYF. The CDR3 DNA reads as TGTGCCCCTAAAACGGCCGAGGGGGTAGCGGGTAAAGAGACCCAGTACTTC.

There are a few counts of this clonotype. The chain links TRBV7-9 to TRBJ1-6; 7 nucleotides agree with TRBD1. The CDR3 has 15 amino acids. V lost 6 bases, J lost 7 bases, and 9 bases stayed unmatched. Germline CDR1 SEHNR, CDR2 FQNEAQ (reference sequence). The CDR3 is CASSSDGRGNSPLHF. The CDR3 DNA reads as TGTGCCAGCAGTTCTGATGGCAGGGGGAATTCACCCCTCCACTTT. Using reference TRBV7-9 and TRBJ1-6 for the parts outside the CDR3, the full variable domain is DTGVSQNPRHKITKRGQNVTFRCDPISEHNRLYWYRQTLGQGPEFLTYFQNEAQLEKSRLLSDRFSAERPKGSFSTLEIQRTEQGDSAMYLCASSSDGRGNSPLHFGNGTRLTVT.

This clonotype was counted only a few times. The chain uses TRBV6-1 and TRBJ2-3; no reliable D call. The CDR3 is 13 residues long. V lost 1 base and J 3 bases, leaving 5 bases between the germline ends. CDR1 MNHNS and CDR2 SASEGT come from the germline V gene. The CDR3 DNA reads as TGTGCCAGCAGTGAAGTGGGGACAGATACGCAGTATTTT. This gives the protein CASSEVGTDTQYF.

The rearrangement joins TRBV6-2 or TRBV6-3 to TRBJ2-5, with TRBD2 as a possible D gene (6 bases). The V gene's germline CDR1 is MNHEY and CDR2 SVGEGT. Trimming took 5 bases from V and 7 from J, leaving 14 bases between them. The length of the CDR3 is 13 residues. The CDR3 region is CASSDQNSGTQYF. The CDR3 DNA sequence: TGTGCCAGCAGTGACCAAAATAGCGGGACCCAGTACTTC.

A remark on this clonotype: This is likely a read error, given that the CDR3 carries no conserved phenylalanine or tryptophan at its end. The chain has TRBV7-8 and TRBJ2-5; 9 nucleotides line up with TRBD2. After removal of 2 bases from V and 5 bases from J, the junction contained 12 bases not matched to a gene. The germline V gene has CDR1 SGHVS and CDR2 FQNEAQ. CDR3 length equals 17 residues. The CDR3 nucleotides are TGTGCCAGCAGCTTAATTAGGATAGCGGGGGCTGGGGAGACCCAGTACCTC. Its translation is CASSLIRIAGAGETQYL.

The chain recombines TRBV9 with TRBJ2-1; D gene ambiguous. Germline lookup yields CDR1 SGDLS and CDR2 YYNGEE. The CDR3 length is 16 residues. V shed 4 bases and J shed 3 bases, with 17 bases lying between them. CDR3 nucleotide sequence: TGTGCCAGCAGCCCCCGGGTAGACGTCTACTACAATGAGCAGTTCTTC. Translating gives CASSPRVDVYYNEQFF.

The chain joins TRBV25-1 to TRBJ2-1; no firm D call. The V gene lost 3 bases and the J gene lost 8 bases, with 14 bases spanning the gap. CDR1 is MGHDK and CDR2 is SYGVNS in the germline V gene. The CDR3 totals 14 residues. Here the CDR3 reads CASSDLAASDEQFF. DNA of the CDR3: TGTGCCAGCAGTGATTTGGCAGCGTCGGATGAGCAGTTCTTC.

The gene calls are TRBV20-1 and TRBJ1-2; TRBD1 agrees at 8 bases. J gave up 2 bases and V 5 bases, and 1 base lay outside the gene matches. This CDR3 is 12 amino acids long. Germline CDR1 DFQATT, CDR2 SNEGSKA (reference sequence). DNA for the CDR3: TGCAGTGCTGACAGGGGAAACTATGGCTACACCTTC. This encodes CSADRGNYGYTF.

The chain has TRBV27 and TRBJ1-2; D gene ambiguous. The CDR3 spans 14 residues. V was trimmed by 5 bases and J by 8 bases, leaving 18 bases between them. The V gene's germline CDR1 is MNHEY and CDR2 SMNVEV (reference sequence). The CDR3 nucleotides are TGTGCCAGCAGTCGCCGGGCAGTCGCCGAAGGCTACACCTTC. Amino acid sequence: CASSRRAVAEGYTF.

The chain has TRBV6-2 or TRBV6-3 and TRBJ2-1; D could derive from TRBD1 or TRBD2 (6 bases each). V was pared by 10 bases and J by 7 bases, with 17 bases between. Germline assignment: CDR1 MNHEY and CDR2 SVGEGT. The CDR3 has 13 amino acids. The CDR3 coding sequence is TGTGCCACCGCGAGGGGGGACACGAATGAGCAGTTCTTC. This encodes CATARGDTNEQFF.

This chain links TRBV7-8 with TRBJ2-7, with D unresolved. There are 16 residues in the CDR3. V was trimmed by 5 bases and J by 2 bases, leaving 19 bases between them. CDR1 and CDR2 from the germline V gene are SGHVS and FQNEAQ. This chain's CDR3 is CASSAPGPHRPYEQYF. CDR3 nucleotide sequence: TGTGCCAGCAGCGCCCCCGGGCCCCACCGCCCCTACGAGCAGTACTTC.

The gene calls are TRBV12-3 or TRBV12-4 and TRBJ1-2; D possibly corresponds to TRBD1 (6 bases). The CDR3 has 15 amino acids. V was pared by 3 bases and J by 6 bases, with 17 bases between. The CDR3 spells CASSFGGAGWNGYTF. The DNA for the CDR3 is TGTGCCAGCAGTTTTGGGGGGGCAGGGTGGAATGGCTACACCTTC.

This chain connects TRBV12-3 or TRBV12-4 to TRBJ1-1; D unresolved. V was shortened by 4 bases and J by 5 bases, with 11 bases between the two germline ends. There are 13 residues in the CDR3. For the CDR3, the DNA is TGTGCCAGCAGTTCGTTAGGGAGGACTGAAGCTTTCTTT. This gives the protein CASSSLGRTEAFF.

Concerning this clonotype itself: A junction end diverges from the germline sequence, so it may reflect a read error. The chain combines TRBV4-1 with TRBJ1-1; unclear D gene. The length of the CDR3 is 13 residues. Germline V gene lookup returns CDR1 MGHRA and CDR2 YSYEKL. The CDR3 is CASSQELGTAAFF. The CDR3 bases are TGCGCCAGCAGCCAAGAGCTTGGCACTGCAGCTTTCTTT.

As for this clonotype: Germline and junction disagree at one end, which may indicate a read error. The chain has TRBV5-3 and TRBJ2-5; 12 bases map to TRBD1. TRBV5-3 is treated as an ORF (open reading frame) with a function not yet certain. The CDR3 totals 17 residues. CDR3 sequence: CASSSDPGQGAQETQYF. The CDR3 coding sequence is TGTGCCAGCAGCTCAGACCCGGGACAGGGGGCCCAAGAGACCCAGTACTTC.

This clonotype was counted many times. The rearrangement links TRBV7-6 to TRBJ2-7; 11 nucleotides match TRBD1. J gave up 4 bases and V 1 base, and 3 bases lay outside the gene matches. Looked up from germline, CDR1 is SGHVS and CDR2 is FNYEAQ. There are 15 residues in the CDR3. The chain's CDR3 is CASSLGTGGGYEQYF. The CDR3 DNA reads as TGTGCCAGCAGCTTAGGGACAGGGGGCGGTTACGAGCAGTACTTC.

A single count supports this clonotype. The V gene is TRBV7-9, the J gene TRBJ1-2, with D maybe TRBD1 (6 bases). The CDR3 has 15 residues. Germline assignment: CDR1 SEHNR and CDR2 FQNEAQ (reference sequence). V shed 4 bases and J shed 0 bases, with 12 bases lying between them. The CDR3 nucleotides are TGTGCCAGCAGCTCAGACAGGCCCACTAACTATGGCTACACCTTC. Protein sequence: CASSSDRPTNYGYTF.

V usage is TRBV27 and J usage is TRBJ2-1, with D possibly matching TRBD2 (5 bases). Germline CDR1 and CDR2: MNHEY and SMNVEV (reference sequence). CDR3 length equals 14 residues. Trimming shortened V by 6 bases and J by 0 bases, and 9 bases separated the two germline ends. CDR3 in DNA: TGTGCCAGCAGACCACTAGGCTCCTACAATGAGCAGTTCTTC. Its translation is CASRPLGSYNEQFF.

The chain carries TRBV2 and TRBJ2-1, with D possibly TRBD2 on 5 matching bases. The length of the CDR3 is 12 residues. Trimming removed 6 bases at V and 7 bases at J, with 10 bases between. Germline CDR1 and CDR2: SNHLY and FYNNEI. CDR3 DNA: TGTGCCAGCAGGGGATGGGAGAATGAGCAGTTCTTC. Its translation: CASRGWENEQFF.

This clonotype was detected only a few times. The rearrangement uses TRBV6-5 and TRBJ2-2; tentatively, D is TRBD1 (7 bases). Germline values: CDR1 MNHEY, CDR2 SVGAGI. V lost 2 bases to trimming and J lost 5 bases, with 12 bases between them. This CDR3 spans 15 amino acids. The CDR3 reads CASSYRGTVTGELFF. The CDR3 DNA reads as TGTGCCAGCAGTTACCGGGGGACAGTAACCGGGGAGCTGTTTTTT.

The V call is TRBV29-1, the J call TRBJ2-1; 9 nucleotides agree with TRBD2. Germline CDR1 SQVTM, CDR2 ANQGSEA. Losses at the gene ends were 6 bases for V and 7 bases for J; bases not matched to a gene: 7. The CDR3 totals 13 residues. CDR3 residues: CSVERGEPNEQFF. Here the CDR3 DNA reads TGCAGCGTAGAGCGGGGGGAACCTAATGAGCAGTTCTTC.

This chain links TRBV14 with TRBJ2-3; a possible D gene is TRBD2 (5 bases). V lost 0 bases, J lost 1 base, and 14 bases lay in between. This CDR3 is 17 amino acids long. The germline gives CDR1 SGHDN, CDR2 FVKESK. The CDR3 DNA follows: TGTGCCAGCAGCCAAGAAGCCCCCGGACTGGGCACAGATACGCAGTATTTT. It encodes CASSQEAPGLGTDTQYF.

This clonotype was seen a few times. The genes are TRBV11-2 and TRBJ1-3; no clear D gene. The germline CDR1 and CDR2 sequences are SGHAT and FQNNGV. The CDR3 totals 14 residues. V lost 7 bases and J 2 bases, leaving 12 bases between the germline ends. CDR3 sequence: CASTQFQAGNTIYF. CDR3 nucleotide sequence: TGTGCCAGCACCCAATTTCAGGCTGGAAACACCATATATTTT.

The chain couples TRBV20-1 to TRBJ2-2, with 10 nucleotides matching TRBD2. Germline-derived CDR1 and CDR2 are DFQATT and SNEGSKA (reference sequence). V dropped 6 bases and J dropped 1; count of bases not matched to a gene: 11. The CDR3 has 17 amino acids. The DNA for the CDR3 is TGCAGTGCCCGGGACAGTAGGACTAGCGGGAACACCGGGGAGCTGTTTTTT. This gives the protein CSARDSRTSGNTGELFF.

This sequence joins TRBV27 and TRBJ2-3, with D possibly TRBD2 on 6 matching bases. V shed 3 bases and J shed 5 bases, with 12 bases lying between them. There are 14 residues in the CDR3. CDR1 is MNHEY and CDR2 is SMNVEV in the germline V gene (reference sequence). CDR3 coding DNA: TGTGCCAGCAGTTTCGGGGGTAGCGGAGATACGCAGTATTTT. Translation: CASSFGGSGDTQYF.

The chain has TRBV12-3 or TRBV12-4 and TRBJ2-7; D call uncertain. The CDR3 has 13 amino acids. V was cut by 6 bases and J by 6 bases, with 15 bases left in between. The CDR3 sequence: CASSPLLRTEQYF. DNA of the CDR3: TGTGCCAGCAGCCCCCTGCTTAGGACCGAGCAGTACTTC.